The next 27 T cell receptor beta chains were all read from a single sample in a study of monozygotic twins with inflammatory bowel disease. TCRdb re-called the 5' RACE reads and gives one entry per CDR3 protein, without DNA. This table holds about 380,000 distinct CDR3 sequences. Material: blood. All receptors derive from a human donor with ulcerative colitis or Crohn's disease, or a healthy co-twin of an affected twin (not recorded which).

The chain carries TRBV27 and TRBJ1-3. This CDR3 is 15 amino acids long. The germline V gene has CDR1 MNHEY and CDR2 SMNVEV (reference sequence). CDR3 region: CASSLVGPSGNTIYF.

Here the CDR3 reads CASRPPTGEVGNEQFF. The chain carries TRBV28 and TRBJ2-1; TCRdb gives TRBD1 as the D gene, but with no DNA this cannot be confirmed. CDR3 length: 16 amino acids. CDR1 MDHEN and CDR2 SYDVKM come from the germline V gene.

The chain links TRBV4-3 to TRBJ2-5; as DNA is missing, the TRBD1 call by TCRdb cannot be tested. Germline CDR1 LGHNA, CDR2 YSLEER. The CDR3 length is 15 residues. CDR3 in amino acids: CASSQHRMGVETQYF.

CDR3 sequence reads: CASMKKRQGAVQPQHF. The rearrangement links TRBV19 to TRBJ1-5; TCRdb's assignment of TRBD1 cannot be checked, as there is no DNA. The CDR3 length is 16 residues. Germline loops: CDR1 LNHDA, CDR2 SQIVND (reference sequence). Combining the CDR3 with reference TRBV19 and TRBJ1-5 gives the whole variable domain DGGITQSPKYLFRKEGQNVTLSCEQNLNHDAMYWYRQDPGQGLRLIYYSQIVNDFQKGDIAEGYSVSREKKESFPLTVTSAQKNPTAFYLCASMKKRQGAVQPQHFGDGTRLSIL.

The V call is TRBV5-6, the J call TRBJ1-1. Germline V gene lookup returns CDR1 SGHDT and CDR2 YYEEEE. There are 14 residues in the CDR3. CDR3 amino acids: CASSLVGVYTEAFF. Supplemented by reference TRBV5-6 and TRBJ1-1, the full variable domain reads DAGVTQSPTHLIKTRGQQVTLRCSPKSGHDTVSWYQQALGQGPQFIFQYYEEEERQRGNFPDRFSGHQFPNYSSELNVNALLLGDSALYLCASSLVGVYTEAFFGQGTRLTVV.

The chain employs TRBV6-1 and TRBJ1-5. Germline CDR1 MNHNS, CDR2 SASEGT. CDR3 length equals 16 residues. CDR3 loop: CASSRLPGRENQPQHF.

The chain carries TRBV20-1 and TRBJ1-2; TCRdb reports TRBD1, a call that lacks DNA to check it against. The CDR3 length is 13 residues. Germline assignment: CDR1 DFQATT and CDR2 SNEGSKA (reference sequence). The CDR3: CSARDTGSGGYTF.

The chain combines TRBV29-1 with TRBJ1-6; the TCRdb call, TRBD1, lacks DNA for checking. Germline V gene data show CDR1 as SQVTM and CDR2 as ANQGSEA. The CDR3 consists of 14 residues. The CDR3 loop reads CSTPGQETNSPLHF.

The chain has TRBV10-2 and TRBJ1-5. CDR1 and CDR2 from the germline V gene are WSHSY and SAAADI. This CDR3 is 14 amino acids long. The CDR3 protein is CASSEIPINQPQHF.

The chain uses TRBV9 and TRBJ2-7; the D call from TCRdb, TRBD1, cannot be confirmed without DNA. The CDR3 is 15 residues long. Germline V CDR1 and CDR2: SGDLS, YYNGEE. The CDR3 spells CASSVEAGERYEQYF.

The chain has TRBV5-1 and TRBJ2-3; TCRdb's D gene call, TRBD2, goes unchecked for lack of DNA. Germline CDR1 is SGHRS and CDR2 is YFSETQ. CDR3 length: 15 residues. Here the CDR3 reads CASSLASGPWDTQYF.

This chain connects TRBV28 to TRBJ1-4; TCRdb outputs TRBD1, but without DNA this stays unchecked. The CDR3 runs 15 residues. The germline gives CDR1 MDHEN, CDR2 SYDVKM. CDR3 in amino acids: CASSLGAGANEKLFF.

This chain connects TRBV5-1 to TRBJ2-6; TCRdb proposes TRBD1, but this gene call is untestable without DNA. Looked up from germline, CDR1 is SGHRS and CDR2 is YFSETQ. This CDR3 comprises 13 residues. The CDR3 sequence: CASSLDDRGPLTF.

The chain recombines TRBV5-1 with TRBJ1-2; TCRdb proposes TRBD1, but this gene call is untestable without DNA. Germline assignment: CDR1 SGHRS and CDR2 YFSETQ. The CDR3 sequence is 14 residues long. CDR3 sequence reads: CASRLQGASDGYTF.

V gene TRBV12-3 or TRBV12-4 combines with J gene TRBJ1-5; TCRdb's D gene call, TRBD1, goes unchecked for lack of DNA. This CDR3 region has 16 residues. CDR3 region: CASSRQGRSRNQPQHF.

V and J are TRBV20-1 and TRBJ2-1; TCRdb proposes TRBD1, but this gene call is untestable without DNA. Per the germline V gene, CDR1 is DFQATT and CDR2 is SNEGSKA (reference sequence). The CDR3 spans 13 residues. The chain's CDR3 is CSASGGAINEQFF.

This sequence joins TRBV6-5 and TRBJ2-3; TCRdb's D call of TRBD1 is untestable without DNA. Germline V gene sequence: CDR1 MNHEY, CDR2 SVGAGI. The CDR3 is 17 residues long. The CDR3 loop is CASSYVRGHTSTDTQYF.

The rearrangement uses TRBV12-3 or TRBV12-4 and TRBJ2-5; TCRdb's D call, TRBD1, is unchecked because there is no DNA. This CDR3 is 12 amino acids long. The CDR3 sequence is CASSDPWETQYF.

The rearrangement links TRBV4-1 to TRBJ2-1; as DNA is missing, the TRBD2 call by TCRdb cannot be tested. Germline lookup yields CDR1 MGHRA and CDR2 YSYEKL. CDR3 length: 17 residues. CDR3 sequence reads: CASSFRLAGGPGNEQFF.

The chain carries TRBV5-1 and TRBJ2-7; as DNA is missing, the TRBD1 call by TCRdb cannot be tested. The length of the CDR3 is 15 residues. CDR1 is SGHRS, CDR2 YFSETQ, per germline. CDR3 sequence: CASRPSGTGGYEQYF.

The chain carries TRBV4-3 and TRBJ1-3. The length of the CDR3 is 16 residues. The germline gives CDR1 LGHNA, CDR2 YSLEER. The CDR3 sequence is CASSQEQGSPHGTIYF.

The chain carries TRBV24-1 and TRBJ2-7; checking the TCRdb D call of TRBD2 is not possible without DNA. Germline V gene lookup returns CDR1 KGHDR and CDR2 SFDVKD. CDR3 length: 17 amino acids. CDR3 amino acids: CATSDPGPWLSSYEQYF.

The chain carries TRBV11-1 and TRBJ2-5. This CDR3 has 14 residues. The germline gives CDR1 SGHAT, CDR2 FQDESV (reference sequence). The CDR3 region is CASSFGRNQETQYF.

The J gene is TRBJ2-1, the V gene TRBV5-1; TCRdb's D call, TRBD1, is unchecked because there is no DNA. The CDR3 has 16 amino acids. Germline V gives CDR1 SGHRS, CDR2 YFSETQ. The CDR3 here is CASRPPRDGIVNEQFF.

V and J are TRBV10-3 and TRBJ2-7; TCRdb reports TRBD1, a call that lacks DNA to check it against. The germline V gene has CDR1 ENHRY and CDR2 SYGVKD. The CDR3 loop spans 14 amino acids. The CDR3: CAISEGQGGYEQYF.

The rearrangement joins TRBV19 to TRBJ1-6; the D call from TCRdb, TRBD1, cannot be confirmed without DNA. The CDR3 extends over 15 amino acids. Germline V gives CDR1 LNHDA, CDR2 SQIVND (reference sequence). The CDR3: CATQYGGTYNSPLHF.

The chain couples TRBV6-5 to TRBJ2-1; TCRdb proposes TRBD1, but this gene call is untestable without DNA. The germline V gene encodes CDR1 MNHEY and CDR2 SVGAGI. CDR3 size: 13 residues. The CDR3 sequence: CASRSYSGIQQFF.